There are many counts of the clone carrying this T cell receptor beta chain. What it binds is unknown. During its preparation, the TCRbeta library received unique molecular identifiers. Via MiXCR, TCRdb re-called the PCR reads, giving one row per CDR3 protein. Here the sample spans about 490,000 distinct CDR3 sequences, under 12% being singletons. This record belongs to a study of T-cell reconstitution after alpha-beta-depleted transplantation in children. Broader study findings: One year post-transplant, T-cell counts and diversity were largely derived from T cells produced anew.

Germline-derived CDR1 and CDR2 are MDHEN and SYDVKM. J was trimmed by 3 bases and V by 3 bases; bases with no gene match: 1. This CDR3 is 13 amino acids long. Sequenced here: PBMCs, sampled before TCRalphabeta/CD19-depleted stem cell transplant. The sequence was obtained from a child aged 2-15 years with inherited bone marrow failure, due to receive a stem cell transplant. This chain links TRBV28 with TRBJ2-5; TRBD1 agrees at 7 bases. The CDR3 bases are TGTGCCAGCAGTTTTACAGGGGAAGAGACCCAGTACTTC. Translation: CASSFTGEETQYF.